These 12 T cell receptor beta chains were sequenced from one sample in a study of blood T cell repertoires in COVID-19. Profiling relied on immunoSEQ multiplex PCR, and the TCRdb table lists in-frame clones only, not all of them. The sample yields fewer than 200,000 clones, around four fifths seen once. The specimen was peripheral blood. These receptors all stem from an elderly woman with COVID-19, enrolled during active disease.

The rearrangement joins TRBV11-2 to TRBJ1-5, with 8 bases that match TRBD1. CDR1 and CDR2 from the germline V gene are SGHAT and FQNNGV. This CDR3 spans 14 amino acids. Trimming cost V 5 bases and J 6 bases; bases outside gene matches: 6. The CDR3 reads CASSPDRVGQPQHF. In DNA form, the CDR3 reads TGTGCCAGCAGCCCGGACAGGGTCGGTCAGCCCCAGCATTTT.

Ten or more counts support this clone. The gene calls are TRBV5-5 and TRBJ2-7; 7 positions agree with TRBD1. Germline V lookup: CDR1 SGHKS, CDR2 YYEKEE (reference sequence). This CDR3 region has 14 residues. V lost 5 bases, J lost 1 base, and 6 bases stayed unmatched. The CDR3 protein is CASRKGTVSYEQYF. The CDR3 DNA follows: TGTGCCAGCAGAAAGGGGACAGTTTCCTACGAGCAGTACTTC.

This chain joins TRBV24-1 and TRBJ1-2; 8 bases map to TRBD1. Per the germline V gene, CDR1 is KGHDR and CDR2 is SFDVKD. The CDR3 length is 13 residues. The V gene end was trimmed by 4 bases and the J gene end by 5 bases; junction bases not matched to a gene: 2. The CDR3: CATSEGQDYGYTF. CDR3 coding DNA: TGTGCCACCAGTGAGGGACAGGATTATGGCTACACCTTC.

CDR3 residues: CASSVLGGRQETQYF. In DNA form, the CDR3 reads TGTGCCAGCAGCGTTCTGGGGGGGAGGCAAGAGACCCAGTACTTC. This chain uses TRBV9 with TRBJ2-5, with TRBD2 matching 7 bases. The V and J ends lost 2 bases and 2 bases, in that order; junction bases with no gene match: 6. This CDR3 region has 15 residues. The germline V gene encodes CDR1 SGDLS and CDR2 YYNGEE.

This rearrangement joins TRBV6-5 to TRBJ1-3; TRBD1 is a possible D gene (6 bases). V lost 6 bases and J 0 bases, leaving 12 bases between the germline ends. This CDR3 is 15 amino acids long. The germline V gene has CDR1 MNHEY and CDR2 SVGAGI. Here the CDR3 DNA reads TGTGCCAGCAGGGACAGTTCCCGCTCTGGAAACACCATATATTTT. Its translation is CASRDSSRSGNTIYF.

The genes are TRBV18 and TRBJ1-1; 8 bases are a match to TRBD1. Germline lookup yields CDR1 KGHSH and CDR2 LQKENI. V shed 3 bases, J shed 6 bases, and the junction held 6 bases outside the gene matches. The CDR3 runs 14 residues. CDR3 nucleotides: TGTGCCAGCTCACCGGGTTCAGGGGGCTCTGAAGCTTTCTTT. It translates to CASSPGSGGSEAFF.

There are a few counts of this clone. J is TRBJ2-5 and V is TRBV19; D might be TRBD1 (6 bases). Germline V lookup: CDR1 LNHDA, CDR2 SQIVND (reference sequence). Trimming stripped 10 bases from V and 5 bases from J, with 20 bases between. The CDR3 loop spans 14 amino acids. The CDR3 loop reads CATPLLDSGETQYF. CDR3 sequence (DNA): TGTGCCACCCCCTTATTGGACAGTGGGGAGACCCAGTACTTC.

CDR3 loop: CASSPGNTEAFF. The CDR3 nucleotides are TGTGCCAGCTCCCCGGGGAACACTGAAGCTTTCTTT. The J gene is TRBJ1-1, the V gene TRBV6-5; no reliable D call. Germline V CDR1 and CDR2: MNHEY, SVGAGI. The CDR3 contains 12 residues. V was shortened by 8 bases and J by 1 base, with 8 bases between the two germline ends.

The rearrangement joins TRBV5-5 to TRBJ1-3, with 7 bases lining up with TRBD1. The germline V gene has CDR1 SGHKS and CDR2 YYEKEE (reference sequence). V trimming: 2 bases; J trimming: 4 bases; junction bases outside the gene matches: 6. The CDR3 loop spans 15 amino acids. For the CDR3, the DNA is TGTGCCAGCAGCTTAGTGGGGGACAGCGGAAACACCATATATTTT. Translated, it gives CASSLVGDSGNTIYF.

V and J are TRBV6-5 and TRBJ2-7, with a weak D call TRBD1 (5 bases). There are 12 residues in the CDR3. Germline lookup yields CDR1 MNHEY and CDR2 SVGAGI. With 9 bases removed from V and 1 base from J, the gap between germline ends came to 10 bases. The DNA of the CDR3 is TGTGCCAGTCAGGGTCTTTCCTACGAGCAGTACTTC. It encodes CASQGLSYEQYF.

A single count supports this clone. The chain couples TRBV4-2 to TRBJ2-5; no definite D call. Germline-derived CDR1 and CDR2 are LGHNA and YNFKEQ. The V end was cut by 1 base, the J end by 9 bases, with 9 bases between. The CDR3 extends over 12 amino acids. This chain's CDR3 is CASSQGFSAQYF. DNA of the CDR3: TGTGCCAGCAGCCAAGGGTTCTCGGCCCAGTACTTC.

V gene TRBV15 combines with J gene TRBJ1-5; D is perhaps TRBD1 (6 bases). Germline loops: CDR1 LNHNV, CDR2 YYDKDF (reference sequence). V was cut by 3 bases and J by 4 bases, with 16 bases left in between. The CDR3 has 16 amino acids. In DNA form, the CDR3 reads TGTGCCACCAGCAGGGAAGACAGGCGACGGAATCAGCCCCAGCATTTT. It yields the protein CATSREDRRRNQPQHF.